Following are 19 T cell receptor beta chains from one sample sequenced in a study of cytomegalovirus exposure and HLA in healthy donors. Use of 60 Vbeta and 13 Jbeta primers characterized the PCR. Profiling relied on immunoSEQ multiplex PCR, and the TCRdb table lists in-frame clones only, not all of them. This repertoire comprises 130,000 to 150,000 clones; its ten largest clones make up approximately 2.4%. Sequencing was done on a sample of PBMCs. The receptors stem from a man in his forties in good health and CMV-seronegative.

V is TRBV10-3 and J is TRBJ2-2; 8 bases fit TRBD1. The CDR3 is 15 residues long. V was pared by 0 bases and J by 9 bases, with 6 bases of the junction left unmatched. In germline, CDR1 is ENHRY, CDR2 SYGVKD. The CDR3 spells CAISESGQGFRELFF. The CDR3 DNA sequence: TGTGCCATCAGTGAGTCAGGACAGGGCTTCCGGGAGCTGTTTTTT.

V gene TRBV7-2 combines with J gene TRBJ1-3, with D tentatively TRBD1 (5 bases). There are 16 residues in the CDR3. V was trimmed by 1 base and J by 0 bases, leaving 10 bases between them. The germline V gene encodes CDR1 SGHTA and CDR2 FQGNSA. The CDR3 region has the DNA TGTGCCAGCAGCTTAGGGGGCAGGGACTCTGGAAACACCATATATTTT. Translated, it gives CASSLGGRDSGNTIYF.

The rearrangement links TRBV5-1 to TRBJ1-3; D gene unclear. The length of the CDR3 is 15 residues. Trimming left V 1 base short and J 0 bases short, with 8 bases between. Germline assignment: CDR1 SGHRS and CDR2 YFSETQ. The CDR3 region is CASSLLADSGNTIYF. The CDR3, as DNA: TGCGCCAGCAGCTTGCTTGCGGACTCTGGAAACACCATATATTTT.

The chain combines TRBV5-4 with TRBJ2-5, with D tentatively TRBD1 (9 bases). The CDR3 consists of 16 residues. Trimming cost V 4 bases and J 5 bases, with 21 bases left between them. Germline loops: CDR1 SGHNT, CDR2 YYREEE (reference sequence). CDR3 loop: CASSPGGTGRVETQYF. CDR3 bases: TGTGCCAGCAGCCCGGGAGGGACAGGGAGAGTGGAGACCCAGTACTTC.

The chain recombines TRBV13 with TRBJ2-1; 7 bases line up with TRBD1. Germline V CDR1 and CDR2: PRHDT, FYEKMQ (reference sequence). The CDR3 totals 15 residues. J gave up 6 bases and V 4 bases, and 9 bases lay outside the gene matches. The CDR3 is CASSYGQVWGNEQFF. The CDR3 nucleotides read TGTGCCAGCAGCTACGGACAGGTCTGGGGCAATGAGCAGTTCTTC.

The chain combines TRBV5-6 with TRBJ1-5, with TRBD1 matching 8 bases. CDR1 is SGHDT and CDR2 is YYEEEE in the germline V gene. The V and J ends lost 0 bases and 1 base, in that order; junction bases with no gene match: 9. This CDR3 comprises 18 residues. The CDR3 loop is CASSLGFGTGSSNQPQHF. The CDR3 nucleotides are TGTGCCAGCAGCTTGGGGTTCGGGACAGGATCAAGCAATCAGCCCCAGCATTTT.

The V and J genes are TRBV5-4 and TRBJ2-3, with 7 nucleotides matching TRBD2. This CDR3 is built from 15 residues. Germline values: CDR1 SGHNT, CDR2 YYREEE (reference sequence). V lost 3 bases and J lost 2; bases outside the gene matches: 6. CDR3 nucleotides: TGTGCCAGCAGCTGGGGGGGACTTTCCACAGATACGCAGTATTTT. Encoded protein: CASSWGGLSTDTQYF.

The rearrangement uses TRBV19 and TRBJ1-5; a possible D gene is TRBD1 (5 bases). V dropped 10 bases and J dropped 1 base, with 17 bases sitting between them. Looked up from germline, CDR1 is LNHDA and CDR2 is SQIVND (reference sequence). The CDR3 extends over 15 amino acids. The CDR3 DNA reads as TGTGCCACCCTTTCCGGGGGGGAAAGCAATCAGCCCCAGCATTTT. It encodes CATLSGGESNQPQHF.

CDR3 sequence: CASSQTAGQGNEKLFF. The DNA of the CDR3 is TGCGCCAGCAGCCAAACCGCAGGACAGGGAAATGAAAAACTGTTTTTT. The rearrangement uses TRBV4-3 and TRBJ1-4; TRBD1 matches at 8 bases. V lost 2 bases and J lost 5; bases outside the gene matches: 7. This CDR3 has 16 amino acids. Germline V gene lookup returns CDR1 LGHNA and CDR2 YSLEER.

Details on this clone: This CDR3 is also generated by other DNA sequences in the sample. The rearrangement uses TRBV5-6 and TRBJ1-5, with 10 bases fitting TRBD1. Germline loops: CDR1 SGHDT, CDR2 YYEEEE. V gave up 2 bases and J gave up 3 bases; unmatched junction bases: 2. The CDR3 loop spans 15 amino acids. The CDR3 DNA is TGTGCCAGCAGCTTACGACAGGGGGCCAATCAGCCCCAGCATTTT. Its protein product is CASSLRQGANQPQHF.

The V call is TRBV5-1, the J call TRBJ2-7, with 10 bases matching TRBD1. The CDR3 spans 13 residues. Unmatched junction bases numbered 2, after V lost 5 bases and J lost 3 bases. Germline lookup yields CDR1 SGHRS and CDR2 YFSETQ. In DNA, the CDR3 is TGCGCCAGCAGTGGACAGGGGGGCTACGAGCAGTACTTC. Amino acid sequence: CASSGQGGYEQYF.

The rearrangement joins TRBV5-6 to TRBJ1-2; D possibly corresponds to TRBD1 (5 bases). The CDR3 is 13 residues long. The germline V gene encodes CDR1 SGHDT and CDR2 YYEEEE. Between the trimmed V and J ends, which lost 0 bases and 7 bases, there was a span of 10 bases. CDR3 coding DNA: TGTGCCAGCAGCTTGGTCAGGGCAAGTGGCTACACCTTC. This sequence encodes CASSLVRASGYTF.

This CDR3 reads CASSQDASFIYNYGYTF. CDR3 nucleotides: TGCGCCAGCAGCCAAGACGCAAGCTTCATATACAACTATGGCTACACCTTC. This chain uses TRBV4-3 with TRBJ1-2; D gene unclear. Trimming cost V 0 bases and J 2 bases, with 16 bases left between them. This CDR3 has 17 amino acids. Per germline, CDR1 LGHNA and CDR2 YSLEER.

On this clone itself: The identical CDR3 is also encoded by other nucleotide sequences in the sample. The V gene is TRBV5-1, the J gene TRBJ1-1, with TRBD1 as a possible D gene (6 bases). Germline lookup yields CDR1 SGHRS and CDR2 YFSETQ. Trimming shortened V by 5 bases and J by 1 base, and 9 bases separated the two germline ends. This CDR3 region has 13 residues. The CDR3: CASRTGGNTEAFF. The CDR3 nucleotides are TGCGCCAGCAGGACAGGAGGGAACACTGAAGCTTTCTTT.

The CDR3 DNA reads as TGCGCCAGCAGCCCTCTCGGGACAGAGCAAGAGACCCAGTACTTC. Protein: CASSPLGTEQETQYF. The rearrangement joins TRBV4-3 to TRBJ2-5, with TRBD1 identical over 7 bases. The V gene end was trimmed by 4 bases and the J gene end by 2 bases; junction bases not matched to a gene: 7. This CDR3 region has 15 residues. Germline V gene data show CDR1 as LGHNA and CDR2 as YSLEER.

The chain combines TRBV5-6 with TRBJ2-3, with 10 bases identical to TRBD1. The CDR3 consists of 15 residues. Germline V gene lookup returns CDR1 SGHDT and CDR2 YYEEEE. The V and J ends lost 2 bases and 2 bases, in that order; junction bases with no gene match: 2. The CDR3 bases are TGTGCCAGCAGCTTTGGGACAGGGGTCACAGATACGCAGTATTTT. It encodes CASSFGTGVTDTQYF.

The CDR3 DNA sequence: TGTGCCAGCAGCTTAGACGCTCTGGGGCAGGCGGCTAAGTTCTTC. Amino acid sequence: CASSLDALGQAAKFF. This chain joins TRBV7-7 and TRBJ2-1, with D possibly matching TRBD1 (5 bases). The V and J ends lost 1 base and 14 bases respectively, with 21 bases between them. This CDR3 region has 15 residues. Germline CDR1 is SSHAT and CDR2 is FNYEAQ (reference sequence).

CDR3 nucleotide sequence: TGTGCCATCAGCCGTTTAGCGGGGGGGACGTACAATGAGCAGTTCTTC. Protein product: CAISRLAGGTYNEQFF. The J gene is TRBJ2-1, the V gene TRBV10-3; 11 nucleotides line up with TRBD2. There are 16 residues in the CDR3. With V trimmed by 6 bases and J by 4 bases, 8 bases remained unmatched. Germline CDR1 reads ENHRY; CDR2 reads SYGVKD.

The chain uses TRBV4-1 and TRBJ2-3; 8 nucleotides agree with TRBD1. J was trimmed by 4 bases and V by 1 base; bases with no gene match: 4. CDR1 MGHRA and CDR2 YSYEKL come from the germline V gene. This CDR3 is 15 amino acids long. The CDR3 sequence: CASSQAGGWADTQYF. The CDR3 DNA reads TGCGCCAGCAGCCAAGCAGGGGGCTGGGCAGATACGCAGTATTTT.